One sample yielded the 19 T cell receptor beta chains listed below, sequenced in a study of blood T cell repertoires in COVID-19. Sequencing was performed with immunoSEQ multiplex PCR; in TCRdb, only in-frame clones are kept and a portion is missing. This table holds approximately 360,000 clones, nearly 90% found once. The sample comprised peripheral blood. Receptors were obtained from a man aged 18-30 years with active or convalescent COVID-19.

The rearrangement uses TRBV19 and TRBJ2-1; possibly TRBD1 for D (5 bases). The ends were cut back, 6 bases at V and 7 bases at J, with 13 bases in the middle. The germline V gene has CDR1 LNHDA and CDR2 SQIVND (reference sequence). The CDR3 covers 13 residues. The DNA of the CDR3 is TGTGCCAGTAGCAGGGATCTTTGGAATGAGCAGTTCTTC. Protein: CASSRDLWNEQFF.

In DNA, the CDR3 is TGTGCCATCAGTGAGTCGGGACTAGCAACGGTCGAGCAGTACTTC. It is translated as CAISESGLATVEQYF. This chain connects TRBV10-3 to TRBJ2-7; 9 positions agree with TRBD2. Trimming cost V 0 bases and J 6 bases; bases outside gene matches: 6. Germline CDR1 and CDR2: ENHRY and SYGVKD. The CDR3 contains 15 residues.

J is TRBJ2-3 and V is TRBV13; 8 bases map to TRBD1. Germline CDR1 PRHDT, CDR2 FYEKMQ (reference sequence). The length of the CDR3 is 18 residues. The trim removed 5 bases at V and 2 bases at J, leaving 15 bases unmatched. The CDR3 here is CASSGEQQGGRTTDTQYF. The CDR3 DNA reads TGTGCCAGCAGCGGAGAGCAACAGGGGGGACGGACCACAGATACGCAGTATTTT.

The CDR3 nucleotides read TGTGCCAGTAGTCCACGACAGGGCCTCTATGGCTACACCTTC. Residues: CASSPRQGLYGYTF. The rearrangement joins TRBV19 to TRBJ1-2, with 7 bases aligning to TRBD1. This CDR3 region has 14 residues. Per the germline V gene, CDR1 is LNHDA and CDR2 is SQIVND (reference sequence). Germline trimming cut 5 bases from V and 4 bases from J; bases unmatched to any gene: 7.

The chain's CDR3 is CASSPGQFKQYF. The CDR3 region has the DNA TGTGCCAGCAGCCCAGGGCAGTTTAAGCAGTACTTC. The gene calls are TRBV7-3 and TRBJ2-7; TRBD1 is a possible D gene (5 bases). V was pared by 5 bases and J by 8 bases, with 13 bases between. This CDR3 has 12 residues. Germline CDR1 is SGHTA and CDR2 is FQGTGA.

The chain employs TRBV7-6 and TRBJ2-2, with a possible D match to TRBD2 (6 bases). This CDR3 spans 17 amino acids. V was clipped by 6 bases and J by 5 bases, with 22 bases between them. CDR1 and CDR2 from the germline V gene are SGHVS and FNYEAQ. This CDR3 reads CASRESGPGAGTGELFF. CDR3 nucleotide sequence: TGTGCCAGCAGGGAATCCGGGCCCGGGGCGGGAACCGGGGAGCTGTTTTTT.

V gene TRBV7-6 combines with J gene TRBJ2-5; 11 bases match TRBD2. Germline-derived CDR1 and CDR2 are SGHVS and FNYEAQ. The CDR3 sequence is 15 residues long. V shed 2 bases and J 5 bases; nucleotides not matched to a gene: 4. DNA for the CDR3: TGTGCCAGCAGCTTATTAGCGGGAGGGCCGGAGACCCAGTACTTC. The encoded protein is CASSLLAGGPETQYF.

The rearrangement joins TRBV7-3 to TRBJ1-2; 9 bases are a match to TRBD1. CDR1 is SGHTA and CDR2 is FQGTGA in the germline V gene. V gave up 1 base and J gave up 5 bases; unmatched junction bases: 5. The CDR3 covers 15 residues. The CDR3 nucleotides read TGTGCCAGCAGCTTAAGGGGACAGGGAGGATATGGCTACACCTTC. The encoded protein is CASSLRGQGGYGYTF.

This clone is a singleton in its sample. The chain employs TRBV4-3 and TRBJ1-6; D is unresolved. Germline V gives CDR1 LGHNA, CDR2 YSLEER. This CDR3 has 14 amino acids. V gave up 0 bases and J gave up 10 bases, with 10 bases separating them. CDR3 sequence reads: CASSQDWADSPLHF. In DNA, the CDR3 is TGCGCCAGCAGCCAAGATTGGGCAGACTCACCCCTCCACTTT.

V and J are TRBV24-1 and TRBJ2-1; TRBD1 agrees at 11 bases. V trimming: 1 base; J trimming: 7 bases; junction bases outside the gene matches: 5. Looked up from germline, CDR1 is KGHDR and CDR2 is SFDVKD. The CDR3 spans 16 residues. CDR3 loop: CATSDFPGQGVNEQFF. CDR3 sequence (DNA): TGTGCCACCAGTGATTTTCCGGGACAGGGGGTGAATGAGCAGTTCTTC.

The chain joins TRBV11-3 to TRBJ1-1, with D possibly being TRBD1 (6 bases). Trimming left V 3 bases short and J 4 bases short, with 12 bases between. Germline CDR1 reads SGHNT; CDR2 reads YENEEA. This CDR3 contains 14 residues. The CDR3 nucleotides are TGTGCCAGCAGCTTGCAGGGGACGGGCACTGAAGCTTTCTTT. Translated, it gives CASSLQGTGTEAFF.

The gene calls are TRBV28 and TRBJ1-2, with TRBD1 as a possible D gene (5 bases). The V end was cut by 5 bases, the J end by 4 bases, with 14 bases between. There are 14 residues in the CDR3. From germline, CDR1 is MDHEN and CDR2 SYDVKM. The CDR3 nucleotides are TGTGCCAGCAGTCTGTCAGGGAACCTCTATGGCTACACCTTC. Amino acids: CASSLSGNLYGYTF.

This chain links TRBV7-8 with TRBJ2-2; 10 positions agree with TRBD2. Looked up from germline, CDR1 is SGHVS and CDR2 is FQNEAQ. V was clipped by 1 base and J by 0 bases; unmatched bases: 5. There are 18 residues in the CDR3. CDR3 sequence (DNA): TGTGCCAGCAGCTTAGAAACTAGCGGGACCACGAACACCGGGGAGCTGTTTTTT. This translates into CASSLETSGTTNTGELFF. The full variable domain, completed using reference TRBV7-8 and TRBJ2-2, is GAGVSQSPRYKVAKRGQDVALRCDPISGHVSLFWYQQALGQGPEFLTYFQNEAQLDKSGLPSDRFFAERPEGSVSTLKIQRTQQEDSAVYLCASSLETSGTTNTGELFFGEGSRLTVL.

Written as DNA, the CDR3 is TGTGCCAGCTCACCATACAGGGGGCCCTCCTACGAGCAGTACTTC. Translation gives CASSPYRGPSYEQYF. The chain joins TRBV18 to TRBJ2-7; TRBD1 matches 9 bases. CDR3 length: 15 amino acids. Germline values: CDR1 KGHSH, CDR2 LQKENI. Trimming at V came to 2 bases and at J to 0 bases, leaving 2 bases not matched to a gene.

The V and J genes are TRBV11-2 and TRBJ2-3; 8 nucleotides align to TRBD2. The CDR3 extends over 17 amino acids. V gave up 1 base and J gave up 8 bases; unmatched junction bases: 14. Germline loops: CDR1 SGHAT, CDR2 FQNNGV. CDR3 amino acids: CASSLAWGSGEPATQYF. The DNA for the CDR3 is TGTGCCAGCAGCTTAGCCTGGGGTAGCGGGGAACCAGCTACGCAGTATTTT.

This chain joins TRBV7-2 and TRBJ1-4; weak D call: TRBD1 (5 bases). Germline V CDR1 and CDR2: SGHTA, FQGNSA. The CDR3 has 16 amino acids. Between the trimmed V and J ends, which lost 5 bases and 3 bases, there was a span of 16 bases. The CDR3 nucleotides are TGTGCCAGCAGCCAGGGAAGGGGCCGGGCTAATGAAAAACTGTTTTTT. This gives the protein CASSQGRGRANEKLFF.

This clone was seen once. The chain uses TRBV28 and TRBJ1-1, with 7 positions matching TRBD1. CDR3 length: 21 amino acids. The germline V gene encodes CDR1 MDHEN and CDR2 SYDVKM. J was trimmed by 1 base and V by 4 bases; bases with no gene match: 24. The chain's CDR3 is CASSSHRLTGQRGSRNTEAFF. The CDR3, as DNA: TGTGCCAGCAGTTCCCATCGTCTAACGGGACAGAGGGGATCAAGGAACACTGAAGCTTTCTTT.

The J gene is TRBJ1-5, the V gene TRBV2; TRBD1 agrees at 8 bases. J lost 1 base, V lost 8 bases, and 4 bases had no gene match. CDR3 length: 14 residues. Germline V lookup: CDR1 SNHLY, CDR2 FYNNEI. The CDR3, as DNA: TGTGCCAGCGGACAGGGATCGAGCAATCAGCCCCAGCATTTT. It codes for CASGQGSSNQPQHF.

This chain connects TRBV28 to TRBJ1-3, with a weak D call TRBD1 (6 bases). V was clipped by 1 base and J by 1 base, with 14 bases between them. This CDR3 is 17 amino acids long. Germline CDR1 and CDR2: MDHEN and SYDVKM. CDR3 nucleotides: TGTGCCAGCAGTTTATTGTCGACAGGACGATCTGGAAACACCATATATTTT. Translation: CASSLLSTGRSGNTIYF.